The 25 T cell receptor beta chains reported below all come from one sample, sequenced in a study of blood T cell repertoires in COVID-19. Measured with immunoSEQ multiplex PCR; TCRdb has only the in-frame clones, and not every one. The sample has about 180,000 clones, about 88% seen once. Material for sequencing was peripheral blood. Every receptor here comes from a woman in her twenties or thirties with active or convalescent COVID-19.

V is TRBV5-4 and J is TRBJ1-5, with a possible D match to TRBD1 (5 bases). This CDR3 region has 14 residues. Trimming took 0 bases from V and 4 from J, leaving 8 bases between them. Germline values: CDR1 SGHNT, CDR2 YYREEE (reference sequence). CDR3 protein: CASSLVPGNQPQHF. CDR3 nucleotides: TGTGCCAGCAGCTTGGTGCCAGGGAATCAGCCCCAGCATTTT.

This clone appeared once. The chain has TRBV18 and TRBJ1-5, with a possible D match to TRBD1 (6 bases). Deletions cut 3 bases from V and 6 bases from J, with 18 bases between. Germline lookup yields CDR1 KGHSH and CDR2 LQKENI. The CDR3 loop spans 16 amino acids. The CDR3 nucleotides are TGTGCCAGCTCACCCAGTACAGGGCTCGGTACTCAGCCCCAGCATTTT. This encodes CASSPSTGLGTQPQHF.

The chain couples TRBV5-1 to TRBJ2-2; TRBD1 aligns across 7 bases. The V gene end was trimmed by 1 base and the J gene end by 1 base; junction bases not matched to a gene: 13. This CDR3 is 19 amino acids long. Germline values: CDR1 SGHRS, CDR2 YFSETQ. In nucleotides, the CDR3 is TGCGCCAGCAGCTTGCCAACTCCAGGGGGTACACAGAACACCGGGGAGCTGTTTTTT. It translates to CASSLPTPGGTQNTGELFF.

J is TRBJ1-2 and V is TRBV19; D not resolved. This CDR3 is built from 13 residues. V was clipped by 10 bases and J by 4 bases, with 16 bases between them. Germline V lookup: CDR1 LNHDA, CDR2 SQIVND (reference sequence). For the CDR3, the DNA is TGTGCCACACTCGGGGTACATGGCTATGGCTACACCTTC. Protein: CATLGVHGYGYTF. The variable domain in full, with the rest retrieved from reference TRBV19 and TRBJ1-2, is DGGITQSPKYLFRKEGQNVTLSCEQNLNHDAMYWYRQDPGQGLRLIYYSQIVNDFQKGDIAEGYSVSREKKESFPLTVTSAQKNPTAFYLCATLGVHGYGYTFGSGTRLTVV.

The J gene is TRBJ1-1, the V gene TRBV11-2; maybe TRBD1 (6 bases). Germline assignment: CDR1 SGHAT and CDR2 FQNNGV. The CDR3 length is 16 residues. The V and J ends lost 3 bases and 1 base respectively, with 15 bases between them. CDR3 amino acids: CASSFQGSYSNTEAFF. The CDR3 bases are TGTGCCAGCAGCTTCCAGGGGTCATACTCGAACACTGAAGCTTTCTTT. Based on the CDR3 plus reference TRBV11-2 and TRBJ1-1, the full variable domain is EAGVAQSPRYKIIEKRQSVAFWCNPISGHATLYWYQQILGQGPKLLIQFQNNGVVDDSQLPKDRFSAERLKGVDSTLKIQPAKLEDSAVYLCASSFQGSYSNTEAFFGQGTRLTVV.

The J gene is TRBJ2-1, the V gene TRBV25-1, with 9 nucleotides matching TRBD2. Looked up from germline, CDR1 is MGHDK and CDR2 is SYGVNS. With 1 base clipped from V and 4 bases from J, the junction kept 2 bases outside the gene matches. The CDR3 extends over 15 amino acids. The CDR3 region has the DNA TGTGCCAGCAGTGAATCCCTAGCGGGGTACAATGAGCAGTTCTTC. Protein product: CASSESLAGYNEQFF.

This chain uses TRBV27 with TRBJ1-1; unclear D gene. The CDR3 extends over 14 amino acids. The V and J ends lost 2 bases and 1 base respectively, with 8 bases between them. Germline values: CDR1 MNHEY, CDR2 SMNVEV (reference sequence). CDR3 amino acids: CASSLVGGNTEAFF. The CDR3, as DNA: TGTGCCAGCAGTTTAGTTGGAGGGAACACTGAAGCTTTCTTT.

The genes are TRBV11-3 and TRBJ2-1; TRBD1 matches 8 bases. J gave up 7 bases and V 3 bases, and 8 bases lay outside the gene matches. Germline V gene lookup returns CDR1 SGHNT and CDR2 YENEEA. This CDR3 is built from 15 residues. CDR3 sequence (DNA): TGTGCCAGCAGCTTGGACAGGGACTTGGGGAATGAGCAGTTCTTC. It codes for CASSLDRDLGNEQFF.

The V call is TRBV27, the J call TRBJ2-5; 8 bases agree with TRBD2. V dropped 3 bases and J dropped 5; count of bases not matched to a gene: 5. Looked up from germline, CDR1 is MNHEY and CDR2 is SMNVEV (reference sequence). This CDR3 has 14 residues. The CDR3: CASSFSGTMETQYF. CDR3 bases: TGTGCCAGCAGTTTTAGCGGGACTATGGAGACCCAGTACTTC.

In this sample, this clone turned up once. The rearrangement uses TRBV10-2 and TRBJ1-5, with D perhaps TRBD1 (5 bases). Germline V CDR1 and CDR2: WSHSY, SAAADI. The CDR3 extends over 14 amino acids. V gave up 4 bases and J gave up 4 bases, with 11 bases separating them. The CDR3 nucleotides read TGCGCCAGCAGTGCGCAGGGCGAAAATCAGCCCCAGCATTTT. Translating it yields CASSAQGENQPQHF.

This clone appeared a few times. The rearrangement joins TRBV27 to TRBJ2-7; the D gene is possibly TRBD2 (6 bases). Between the trimmed V and J ends, which lost 2 bases and 3 bases, there was a span of 11 bases. This CDR3 is built from 14 residues. Germline V gene lookup returns CDR1 MNHEY and CDR2 SMNVEV (reference sequence). CDR3 coding DNA: TGTGCCAGCAGTTTAGGGCTAGCGAACTACGAGCAGTACTTC. It yields the protein CASSLGLANYEQYF.

V and J are TRBV21-1 and TRBJ1-3; the table names TRBD1, a call not compared with the DNA. TRBV21-1 is a pseudogene. CDR3 length: 17 amino acids. CDR3 DNA sequence: TGTGCCAGCAGCCAATACAGGGGGCAGAACTCTGGAAACACCATATATTTT. Translation: CASSQYRGQNSGNTIYF.

The CDR3 DNA reads as TGTGCCACCAGTGATTTGGAGGAGGACGAGCAGTACTTC. As protein: CATSDLEEDEQYF. This chain links TRBV24-1 with TRBJ2-7; D perhaps matches TRBD2 (5 bases). Between the trimmed V and J ends, which lost 0 bases and 5 bases, there was a span of 7 bases. Germline assignment: CDR1 KGHDR and CDR2 SFDVKD. The CDR3 contains 13 residues.

The chain carries TRBV28 and TRBJ1-2, with TRBD1 identical over 10 bases. Per germline, CDR1 MDHEN and CDR2 SYDVKM. Losses at the gene ends were 1 base for V and 5 bases for J; bases not matched to a gene: 7. This CDR3 has 16 residues. The CDR3 bases are TGTGCCAGCAGTTTATCAACACCGGGACAGGGGTATGGCTACACCTTC. Its protein is CASSLSTPGQGYGYTF.

The chain uses TRBV6-5 and TRBJ1-2; the D gene is possibly TRBD1 (5 bases). V was clipped by 6 bases and J by 5 bases, with 19 bases between them. The germline CDR1 and CDR2 sequences are MNHEY and SVGAGI. This CDR3 contains 15 residues. CDR3 coding DNA: TGTGCCAGCAGCTCGGAGGGGACTGGACAATATGGCTACACCTTC. It yields the protein CASSSEGTGQYGYTF.

The chain combines TRBV18 with TRBJ1-6, with TRBD1 identical over 7 bases. V shed 4 bases, J shed 7 bases, and the junction held 4 bases outside the gene matches. The CDR3 runs 14 residues. Germline CDR1 and CDR2: KGHSH and LQKENI. CDR3 in amino acids: CASSRDSLNSPLHF. The CDR3 bases are TGTGCCAGCTCACGGGACAGTCTGAATTCACCCCTCCACTTT.

V and J are TRBV5-1 and TRBJ2-2, with D perhaps TRBD1 (6 bases). The V end lost 7 bases, the J end lost 6 bases, and 13 bases lay between the germline ends. This CDR3 region has 13 residues. Germline-derived CDR1 and CDR2 are SGHRS and YFSETQ. CDR3 coding DNA: TGCGCCAGCGGGCGAAAGGGGGCCGGGGAGCTGTTTTTT. Protein sequence: CASGRKGAGELFF.

A word on this clone: Its ends do not fully match the called genes, so a read error is possible. This sample includes further DNA sequences coding for the same CDR3. The genes are TRBV11-2 and TRBJ2-7, with D possibly matching TRBD2 (6 bases). Germline assignment: CDR1 SGHAT and CDR2 FQNNGV. CDR3 length equals 13 residues. CDR3 sequence (DNA): TGTGCCAGCAGCACTTACGGGAGTTACGAGCAGTATTTC. It is translated as CASSTYGSYEQYF. Variable domain in full (rest from reference TRBV11-2 and TRBJ2-7): EAGVAQSPRYKIIEKRQSVAFWCNPISGHATLYWYQQILGQGPKLLIQFQNNGVVDDSQLPKDRFSAERLKGVDSTLKIQPAKLEDSAVYLCASSTYGSYEQYFGPGTRLTVT.

This chain links TRBV24-1 with TRBJ1-2, with a weak D call TRBD1 (6 bases). Germline V gene lookup returns CDR1 KGHDR and CDR2 SFDVKD. Trimming took 3 bases from V and 4 from J, leaving 14 bases between them. CDR3 size: 15 residues. CDR3 sequence: CATSDHRADGYGYTF. CDR3 bases: TGTGCCACCAGTGATCACAGGGCGGATGGCTATGGCTACACCTTC.

CDR3 sequence: CASTGDSTDTQYF. The CDR3, as DNA: TGCGCCAGCACCGGGGACTCCACAGATACGCAGTATTTT. The chain joins TRBV5-1 to TRBJ2-3, with D possibly TRBD2 on 6 matching bases. This CDR3 is 13 amino acids long. The V end lost 6 bases, the J end lost 2 bases, and 10 bases lay between the germline ends. Germline V gives CDR1 SGHRS, CDR2 YFSETQ.

The rearrangement uses TRBV19 and TRBJ1-4; 9 bases map to TRBD1. The CDR3 is made up of 16 amino acids. CDR1 LNHDA and CDR2 SQIVND come from the germline V gene (reference sequence). V was pared by 4 bases and J by 0 bases, with 3 bases of the junction left unmatched. The CDR3 reads CASSNRGLPTNEKLFF. CDR3 bases: TGTGCCAGTAGTAACAGGGGGCTTCCAACTAATGAAAAACTGTTTTTT.

V gene TRBV9 combines with J gene TRBJ2-2; D remains unclear. The CDR3 runs 15 residues. The V gene lost 1 base and the J gene lost 1 base, with 8 bases spanning the gap. Germline V gene lookup returns CDR1 SGDLS and CDR2 YYNGEE. CDR3 residues: CASSVQTGNTGELFF. In nucleotides, the CDR3 is TGTGCCAGCAGCGTACAGACGGGGAACACCGGGGAGCTGTTTTTT.

This chain joins TRBV28 and TRBJ2-1; 9 positions match TRBD2. Trimming at V came to 6 bases and at J to 3 bases, leaving 6 bases not matched to a gene. The CDR3 totals 15 residues. CDR1 is MDHEN, CDR2 SYDVKM, per germline. As DNA, the CDR3 is TGTGCCAGCAGGCAACTAGCGGGTCTCTACAATGAGCAGTTCTTC. It yields the protein CASRQLAGLYNEQFF.

The chain recombines TRBV12-3 or TRBV12-4 with TRBJ2-3; D is uncertain. The CDR3 runs 12 residues. V gave up 10 bases and J gave up 2 bases, with 10 bases separating them. The CDR3 DNA reads TGTGCCACCCAATCGGTCACAGATACGCAGTATTTT. Protein: CATQSVTDTQYF.

This chain connects TRBV3-1 (or the pseudogene TRBV3-2) to TRBJ1-3; D unclear. CDR1 is LGHDT, CDR2 YNNKEL, per germline (reference sequence). The CDR3 sequence is 12 residues long. V was cut by 7 bases and J by 2 bases, with 6 bases left in between. CDR3 DNA sequence: TGTGCCAGCATCAGTGCTGGAAACACCATATATTTT. Its translation: CASISAGNTIYF.